Presented here are 11 T cell receptor beta chains from one specimen sequenced in a study of graft-versus-host responses after intestinal transplantation. The protocol was immunoSEQ multiplex PCR, while the TCRdb copy is restricted to in-frame clones and leaves out a portion. The table records 9,500 to 13,000 clones, 76% of them present only once. Intraepithelial lymphocytes and lamina propria lymphocytes were released through processing of graft tissue. The sample was ileum tissue, taken 23 days after intestinal transplant. All receptors derive from a human patient who received an intestinal transplant, so some T cells may come from the graft donor.

The genes are TRBV6-5 and TRBJ1-6, with unresolved D. Germline CDR1 and CDR2: MNHEY and SVGAGI. The CDR3 contains 15 residues. V was trimmed by 2 bases and J by 5 bases, leaving 10 bases between them. Here the CDR3 reads CASSYRDLHNSPLHF. The CDR3 DNA is TGTGCCAGCAGTTACCGGGATCTCCATAATTCACCCCTCCACTTT.

The chain is built from TRBV10-3 and TRBJ1-5; 7 nucleotides align to TRBD1. V dropped 2 bases and J dropped 9; count of bases not matched to a gene: 10. The CDR3 length is 15 residues. Germline lookup yields CDR1 ENHRY and CDR2 SYGVKD. Written as DNA, the CDR3 is TGTGCCATCAGTGAGGATCAGGGGGTGTCGAGGCCCCAGCATTTT. This encodes CAISEDQGVSRPQHF.

The table lists this clone with a count of one. This rearrangement joins TRBV15 to TRBJ2-3, with no clear D. This CDR3 contains 14 residues. Deletions cut 0 bases from V and 4 bases from J, with 8 bases between. Germline lookup yields CDR1 LNHNV and CDR2 YYDKDF (reference sequence). The CDR3 is CATSRDRVSDTQYF. CDR3 bases: TGTGCCACCAGCAGAGATCGGGTTTCAGATACGCAGTATTTT.

The rearrangement joins TRBV5-1 to TRBJ2-3, with 11 nucleotides matching TRBD1. CDR3 length: 15 residues. V lost 0 bases, J lost 4 bases, and 1 base stayed unmatched. Germline CDR1 SGHRS, CDR2 YFSETQ. Here the CDR3 DNA reads TGCGCCAGCAGCTTGGAGGGACAGGGGGCAGATACGCAGTATTTT. Translated: CASSLEGQGADTQYF.

Relative to its sample, this clone is medium-sized. The chain combines TRBV2 with TRBJ2-2; tentative D call: TRBD1 (6 bases). The V end lost 3 bases, the J end lost 2 bases, and 31 bases lay between the germline ends. The CDR3 is 22 residues long. Germline V lookup: CDR1 SNHLY, CDR2 FYNNEI. CDR3 DNA: TGTGCCAGCAGTGAGCACCTACCTGGGACGGGCAGGGGTGTAGTAAACACCGGGGAGCTGTTTTTT. Protein sequence: CASSEHLPGTGRGVVNTGELFF.

The chain carries TRBV28 and TRBJ1-1; TRBD1 is a possible D gene (6 bases). The germline CDR1 and CDR2 sequences are MDHEN and SYDVKM. The CDR3 runs to 14 residues. The V and J ends lost 5 bases and 2 bases respectively, with 12 bases between them. The CDR3 reads CASSRGRFNTEAFF. The CDR3 DNA reads as TGTGCCAGCAGTCGGGGGCGATTCAACACTGAAGCTTTCTTT.

This chain connects TRBV4-1 to TRBJ1-4; 9 nucleotides match TRBD1. Germline V gives CDR1 MGHRA, CDR2 YSYEKL. CDR3 size: 13 residues. V lost 4 bases and J lost 11; bases outside the gene matches: 5. In DNA form, the CDR3 reads TGCGCCAGCAGCCCGACCGGGACAGGGAAACTGTTTTTT. It specifies CASSPTGTGKLFF.

This clone was observed a few times. The chain is built from TRBV21-1 and TRBJ2-7; the D call TRBD1 from the table was never checked on the DNA. TRBV21-1 is a listed pseudogene. The CDR3 spans 18 residues. Here the CDR3 DNA reads TGTGCCAGCAGCAAAGCACCTATGGACAGGGTTGGGACCTACGAGCAGTACTTC. Translation: CASSKAPMDRVGTYEQYF.

The chain couples TRBV10-3 to TRBJ1-3; D might be TRBD1 (5 bases). From germline, CDR1 is ENHRY and CDR2 SYGVKD. The V end lost 8 bases, the J end lost 2 bases, and 7 bases lay between the germline ends. The CDR3 loop spans 12 amino acids. The CDR3 region is CAIAGTGNTIYF. The CDR3 bases are TGTGCCATCGCAGGGACTGGAAACACCATATATTTT.

The chain recombines TRBV5-1 with TRBJ2-5; no definite D call. CDR1 is SGHRS and CDR2 is YFSETQ in the germline V gene. V was trimmed by 0 bases and J by 3 bases, leaving 12 bases between them. There are 15 residues in the CDR3. Here the CDR3 reads CASSLVPNKEETQYF. The CDR3 DNA reads TGCGCCAGCAGCTTGGTACCTAATAAAGAAGAGACCCAGTACTTC.

J is TRBJ2-2 and V is TRBV9; D ambiguous. Germline V gives CDR1 SGDLS, CDR2 YYNGEE. This CDR3 comprises 13 residues. Deletions cut 3 bases from V and 6 bases from J, with 9 bases between. The CDR3, as DNA: TGTGCCAGCAGCGAAGCGAATTCCGGGGAGCTGTTTTTT. Translated, it gives CASSEANSGELFF.